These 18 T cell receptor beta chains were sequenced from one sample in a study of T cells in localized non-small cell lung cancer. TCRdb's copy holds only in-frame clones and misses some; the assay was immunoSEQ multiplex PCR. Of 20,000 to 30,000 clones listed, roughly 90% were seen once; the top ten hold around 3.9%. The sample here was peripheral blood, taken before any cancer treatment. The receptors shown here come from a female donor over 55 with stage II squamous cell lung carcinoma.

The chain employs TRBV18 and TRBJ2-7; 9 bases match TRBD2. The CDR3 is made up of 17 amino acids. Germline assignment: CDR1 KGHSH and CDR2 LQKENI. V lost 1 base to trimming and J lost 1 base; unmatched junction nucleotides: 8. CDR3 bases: TGTGCCAGCTCACCACGGAGCGGGGGGCGGGGGTCCTACGAGCAGTACTTC. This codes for CASSPRSGGRGSYEQYF.

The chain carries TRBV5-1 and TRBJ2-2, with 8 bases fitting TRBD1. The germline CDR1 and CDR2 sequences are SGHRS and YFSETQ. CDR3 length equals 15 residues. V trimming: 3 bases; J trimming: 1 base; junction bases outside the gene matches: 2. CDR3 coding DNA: TGCGCCAGCAGCTATGGACAGGGGAACACCGGGGAGCTGTTTTTT. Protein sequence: CASSYGQGNTGELFF.

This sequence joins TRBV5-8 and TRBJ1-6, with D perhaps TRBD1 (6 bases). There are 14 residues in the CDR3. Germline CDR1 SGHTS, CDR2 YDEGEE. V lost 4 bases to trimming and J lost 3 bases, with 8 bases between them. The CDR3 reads CASSRDIYNSPLHF. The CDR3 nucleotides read TGTGCCAGCAGCCGGGACATCTATAATTCACCCCTCCACTTT.

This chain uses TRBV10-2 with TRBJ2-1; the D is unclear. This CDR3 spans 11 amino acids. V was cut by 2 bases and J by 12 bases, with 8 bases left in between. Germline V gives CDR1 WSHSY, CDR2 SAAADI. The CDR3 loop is CASSEPLVQFF. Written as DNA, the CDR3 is TGCGCCAGCAGTGAGCCATTGGTGCAGTTCTTC.

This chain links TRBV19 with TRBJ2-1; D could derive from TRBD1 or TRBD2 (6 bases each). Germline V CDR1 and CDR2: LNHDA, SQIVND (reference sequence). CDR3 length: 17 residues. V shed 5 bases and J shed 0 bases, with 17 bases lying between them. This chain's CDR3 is CASSVLGGGSSYNEQFF. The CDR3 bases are TGTGCCAGTAGTGTCCTAGGAGGGGGAAGCTCCTACAATGAGCAGTTCTTC.

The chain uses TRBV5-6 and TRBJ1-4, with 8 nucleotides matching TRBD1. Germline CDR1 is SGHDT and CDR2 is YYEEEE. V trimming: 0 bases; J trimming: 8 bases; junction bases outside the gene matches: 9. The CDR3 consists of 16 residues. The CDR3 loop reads CASSLGRTGSKEKLFF. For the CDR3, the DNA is TGTGCCAGCAGCTTGGGACGGACAGGGTCAAAGGAAAAACTGTTTTTT.

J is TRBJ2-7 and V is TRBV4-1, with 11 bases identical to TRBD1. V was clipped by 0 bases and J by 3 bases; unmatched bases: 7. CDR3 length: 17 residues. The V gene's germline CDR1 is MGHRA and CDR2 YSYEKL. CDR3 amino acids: CASSQDSIGTGGYEQYF. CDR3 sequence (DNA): TGCGCCAGCAGCCAAGATTCGATCGGGACAGGGGGCTACGAGCAGTACTTC.

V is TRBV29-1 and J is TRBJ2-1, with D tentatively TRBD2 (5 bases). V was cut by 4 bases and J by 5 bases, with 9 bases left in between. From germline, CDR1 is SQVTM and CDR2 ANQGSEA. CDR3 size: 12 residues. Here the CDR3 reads CSVARVNNEQFF. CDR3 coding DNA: TGCAGCGTTGCGCGGGTAAACAATGAGCAGTTCTTC.

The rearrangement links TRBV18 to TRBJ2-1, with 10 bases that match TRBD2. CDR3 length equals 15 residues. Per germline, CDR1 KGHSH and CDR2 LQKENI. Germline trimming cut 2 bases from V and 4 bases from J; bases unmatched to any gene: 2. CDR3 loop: CASSPSLAGYNEQFF. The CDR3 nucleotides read TGTGCCAGCTCACCATCACTAGCGGGGTACAATGAGCAGTTCTTC.

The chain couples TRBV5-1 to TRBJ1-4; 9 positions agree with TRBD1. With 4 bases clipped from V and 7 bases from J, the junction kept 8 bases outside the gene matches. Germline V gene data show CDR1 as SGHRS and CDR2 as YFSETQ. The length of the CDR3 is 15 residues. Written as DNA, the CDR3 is TGCGCCAGCAGCCCCGGGGACAGGGAAGTTGAAAAACTGTTTTTT. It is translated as CASSPGDREVEKLFF.

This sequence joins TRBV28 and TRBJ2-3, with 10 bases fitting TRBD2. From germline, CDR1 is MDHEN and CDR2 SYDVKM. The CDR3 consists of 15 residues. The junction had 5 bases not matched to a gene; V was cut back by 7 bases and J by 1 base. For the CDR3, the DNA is TGTGCCAGCACCCTAGCGGGAGTTCGCACAGATACGCAGTATTTT. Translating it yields CASTLAGVRTDTQYF.

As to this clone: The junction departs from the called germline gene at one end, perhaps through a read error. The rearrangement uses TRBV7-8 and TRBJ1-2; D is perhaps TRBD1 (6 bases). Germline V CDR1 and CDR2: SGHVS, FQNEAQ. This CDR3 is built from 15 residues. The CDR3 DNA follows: TGTGCCAGCAGCCCCCTGGCGGGGGGCGCAAGGGGCGGGTCCTTC. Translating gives CASSPLAGGARGGSF. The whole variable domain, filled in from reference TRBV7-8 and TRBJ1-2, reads GAGVSQSPRYKVAKRGQDVALRCDPISGHVSLFWYQQALGQGPEFLTYFQNEAQLDKSGLPSDRFFAERPEGSVSTLKIQRTQQEDSAVYLCASSPLAGGARGGSFGSGTRLTVV.

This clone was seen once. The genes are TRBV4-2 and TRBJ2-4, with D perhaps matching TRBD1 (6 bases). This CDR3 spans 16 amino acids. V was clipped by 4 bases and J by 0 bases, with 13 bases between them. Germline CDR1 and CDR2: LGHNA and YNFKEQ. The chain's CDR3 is CASSPPGHLAKNIQYF. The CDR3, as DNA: TGTGCCAGCAGCCCTCCGGGACACCTAGCCAAAAACATTCAGTACTTC.

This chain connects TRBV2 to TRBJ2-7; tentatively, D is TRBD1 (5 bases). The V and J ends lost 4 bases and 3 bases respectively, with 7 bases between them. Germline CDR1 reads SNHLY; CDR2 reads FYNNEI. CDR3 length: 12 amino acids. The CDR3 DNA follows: TGTGCCAGCAGTGCCCAGGGCTACGAGCAGTACTTC. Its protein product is CASSAQGYEQYF.

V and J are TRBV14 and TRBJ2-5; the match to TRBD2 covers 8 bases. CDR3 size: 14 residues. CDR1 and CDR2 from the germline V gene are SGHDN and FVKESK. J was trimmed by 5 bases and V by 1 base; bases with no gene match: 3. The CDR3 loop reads CASSQGSSGETQYF. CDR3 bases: TGTGCCAGCAGCCAAGGTTCTAGCGGGGAGACCCAGTACTTC.

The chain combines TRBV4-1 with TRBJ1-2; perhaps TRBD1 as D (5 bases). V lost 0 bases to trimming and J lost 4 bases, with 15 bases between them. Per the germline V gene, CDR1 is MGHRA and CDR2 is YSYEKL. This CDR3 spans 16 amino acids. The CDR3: CASSQDWTPGAYGYTF. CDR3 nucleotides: TGCGCCAGCAGCCAAGATTGGACACCCGGGGCCTATGGCTACACCTTC.

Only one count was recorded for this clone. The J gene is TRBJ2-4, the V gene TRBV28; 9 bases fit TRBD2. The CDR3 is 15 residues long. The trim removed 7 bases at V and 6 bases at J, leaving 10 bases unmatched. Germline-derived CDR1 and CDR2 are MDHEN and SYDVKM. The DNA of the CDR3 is TGTGCCAGCAAAGGCGGGAGGGCCGGCGGAAACATTCAGTACTTC. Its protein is CASKGGRAGGNIQYF.

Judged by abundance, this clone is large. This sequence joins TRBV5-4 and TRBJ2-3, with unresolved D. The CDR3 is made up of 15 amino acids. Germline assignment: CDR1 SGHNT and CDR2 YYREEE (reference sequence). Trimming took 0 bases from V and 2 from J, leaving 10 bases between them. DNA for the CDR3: TGTGCCAGCAGCTTGGCGCACGTCGCCACAGATACGCAGTATTTT. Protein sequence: CASSLAHVATDTQYF.